One and the same sample provided the 30 T cell receptor beta chains below, sequenced in a study of blood T cell repertoires in COVID-19. Measured with immunoSEQ multiplex PCR; TCRdb has only the in-frame clones, and not every one. The sample yields approximately 170,000 clones, 70% to 90% seen once. Source material: peripheral blood. The source of these receptors is a man in his forties or fifties who had recovered from COVID-19.

This clone was observed a single time. The chain has TRBV27 and TRBJ2-1, with a weak D call TRBD2 (7 bases). The V gene's germline CDR1 is MNHEY and CDR2 SMNVEV (reference sequence). This CDR3 contains 17 residues. V was clipped by 10 bases and J by 2 bases, with 24 bases between them. Written as DNA, the CDR3 is TGTGCCACCCAAAGGGGGGGCCCGGGACGCACCTACAATGAGCAGTTCTTC. This codes for CATQRGGPGRTYNEQFF.

The chain joins TRBV19 to TRBJ1-1; D remains ambiguous. The V gene lost 1 base and the J gene lost 5 bases, with 8 bases spanning the gap. The CDR3 contains 13 residues. The germline gives CDR1 LNHDA, CDR2 SQIVND (reference sequence). The CDR3 loop reads CASSIGRDTEAFF. The CDR3 DNA sequence: TGTGCCAGTAGTATAGGTAGAGATACTGAAGCTTTCTTT.

This chain uses TRBV6-6 with TRBJ2-5; 9 nucleotides agree with TRBD1. CDR1 is MNHNY, CDR2 SVGAGI, per germline (reference sequence). There are 14 residues in the CDR3. Losses at the gene ends were 7 bases for V and 5 bases for J; bases not matched to a gene: 8. The CDR3 is CASTSQGAGETQYF. CDR3 in DNA: TGTGCCAGCACCTCACAGGGGGCAGGCGAGACCCAGTACTTC.

This clone was detected only once. The genes are TRBV18 and TRBJ1-1; TRBD1 is a possible D gene (5 bases). Germline values: CDR1 KGHSH, CDR2 LQKENI. This CDR3 contains 17 residues. V was clipped by 3 bases and J by 4 bases, with 21 bases between them. CDR3 DNA: TGTGCCAGCTCACCGATATTGCAGGCCCAGGGTGGCACTGAAGCTTTCTTT. This sequence encodes CASSPILQAQGGTEAFF.

The rearrangement joins TRBV10-3 to TRBJ1-5, with D perhaps matching TRBD1 (5 bases). CDR3 length: 15 amino acids. V lost 6 bases and J lost 0, with 12 bases in between. Germline loops: CDR1 ENHRY, CDR2 SYGVKD. This chain's CDR3 is CAISAGLHSNQPQHF. CDR3 bases: TGTGCCATCAGCGCGGGACTGCATAGCAATCAGCCCCAGCATTTT.

The sample holds a few counts of this clone. The sample has other DNA sequences that encode this CDR3 too. J is TRBJ1-1 and V is TRBV5-1, with D tentatively TRBD1 (5 bases). The germline V and J ends were trimmed by 0 bases and 1 base, with 7 bases remaining between them. CDR1 is SGHRS and CDR2 is YFSETQ in the germline V gene. CDR3 size: 14 residues. For the CDR3, the DNA is TGCGCCAGCAGCTTGGTCCAGGGGAACACTGAAGCTTTCTTT. Protein: CASSLVQGNTEAFF.

V gene TRBV29-1 combines with J gene TRBJ2-2, with D possibly TRBD2 on 6 matching bases. The CDR3 runs 15 residues. V lost 6 bases to trimming and J lost 3 bases, with 17 bases between them. Germline lookup yields CDR1 SQVTM and CDR2 ANQGSEA. CDR3 residues: CSVGTFLSDTGELFF. CDR3 coding DNA: TGCAGCGTAGGGACTTTCCTCTCCGACACCGGGGAGCTGTTTTTT.

This rearrangement joins TRBV27 to TRBJ1-1; D remains ambiguous. Looked up from germline, CDR1 is MNHEY and CDR2 is SMNVEV (reference sequence). The V end was cut by 5 bases, the J end by 1 base, with 8 bases between. The CDR3 sequence is 13 residues long. CDR3 region: CASSQFRNTEAFF. As DNA, the CDR3 is TGTGCCAGCAGTCAATTTAGGAACACTGAAGCTTTCTTT.

J is TRBJ2-1 and V is TRBV5-4, with 9 bases identical to TRBD2. V shed 2 bases, J shed 8 bases, and the junction held 8 bases outside the gene matches. CDR1 and CDR2 from the germline V gene are SGHNT and YYREEE (reference sequence). The CDR3 contains 15 residues. The CDR3 nucleotides are TGTGCCAGCAGCTTTCAACTAGCGGGTGGGGATGAGCAGTTCTTC. Amino acids: CASSFQLAGGDEQFF.

This clone was seen only once. The chain carries TRBV6-5 and TRBJ1-2; tentative D call: TRBD1 (6 bases). In germline, CDR1 is MNHEY, CDR2 SVGAGI. V shed 2 bases and J shed 8 bases, with 15 bases lying between them. The CDR3 is 14 residues long. CDR3 loop: CASSYAQGQGGYTF. The DNA of the CDR3 is TGTGCCAGCAGTTACGCACAGGGCCAGGGAGGCTACACCTTC.

The chain joins TRBV11-2 to TRBJ1-4; perhaps TRBD1 as D (6 bases). CDR1 SGHAT and CDR2 FQNNGV come from the germline V gene. V gave up 5 bases and J gave up 8 bases, with 15 bases separating them. The CDR3 contains 14 residues. The DNA for the CDR3 is TGTGCCAGCAGCAAACAGGGTCAGGGGGAAAAACTGTTTTTT. Translating it yields CASSKQGQGEKLFF.

This sequence joins TRBV12-3 or TRBV12-4 and TRBJ2-7; possibly TRBD1 for D (5 bases). CDR3 length: 13 amino acids. V lost 1 base and J lost 10, with 14 bases in between. The CDR3 loop is CASSLDYRLDQYF. Written as DNA, the CDR3 is TGTGCCAGCAGTTTAGATTACAGGTTGGATCAGTACTTC.

The CDR3 region has the DNA TGTGCCAGCAGCGTTGGTCTTAGAGAGCGGGATGAGCAGTTCTTC. Translation: CASSVGLRERDEQFF. The J gene is TRBJ2-1, the V gene TRBV9; possible D gene TRBD2, 6 bases. The CDR3 runs 15 residues. V lost 2 bases, J lost 8 bases, and 17 bases lay in between. Germline V lookup: CDR1 SGDLS, CDR2 YYNGEE.

The V and J genes are TRBV5-4 and TRBJ2-7; 7 bases align to TRBD2. The CDR3 is made up of 15 amino acids. CDR1 and CDR2 from the germline V gene are SGHNT and YYREEE (reference sequence). J was trimmed by 2 bases and V by 0 bases; bases with no gene match: 5. The CDR3, as DNA: TGTGCCAGCAGCTTGGGGCTAGCGGACACCTACGAGCAGTACTTC. Protein product: CASSLGLADTYEQYF.

The rearrangement links TRBV19 to TRBJ2-7, with TRBD1 matching 8 bases. The trim removed 3 bases at V and 6 bases at J, leaving 7 bases unmatched. Per the germline V gene, CDR1 is LNHDA and CDR2 is SQIVND (reference sequence). The CDR3 totals 14 residues. In DNA, the CDR3 is TGTGCCAGTAGTATTGATAACAGGGGGAGCGAGCAGTACTTC. Encoded protein: CASSIDNRGSEQYF. The variable domain in full, with the rest retrieved from reference TRBV19 and TRBJ2-7, is DGGITQSPKYLFRKEGQNVTLSCEQNLNHDAMYWYRQDPGQGLRLIYYSQIVNDFQKGDIAEGYSVSREKKESFPLTVTSAQKNPTAFYLCASSIDNRGSEQYFGPGTRLTVT.

The chain carries TRBV6-5 and TRBJ2-7; 7 bases align to TRBD2. This CDR3 has 12 amino acids. The J segment lost 0 bases and the V segment lost 11 bases, leaving 4 bases of the junction unmatched. The germline V gene has CDR1 MNHEY and CDR2 SVGAGI. The DNA of the CDR3 is TGTGCCTCTGGCGGGAGCTCCTACGAGCAGTACTTC. This codes for CASGGSSYEQYF.

The rearrangement links TRBV19 to TRBJ2-1; TRBD2 matches 8 bases. CDR1 and CDR2 (germline): LNHDA, SQIVND (reference sequence). The V gene end was trimmed by 5 bases and the J gene end by 5 bases; junction bases not matched to a gene: 14. CDR3 size: 17 residues. The CDR3 loop reads CASSALIAREADNEQFF. The CDR3 bases are TGTGCCAGTAGTGCCCTTATCGCGCGGGAGGCCGACAATGAGCAGTTCTTC.

V and J are TRBV7-6 and TRBJ2-6, with D possibly being TRBD1 (6 bases). Trimming removed 7 bases at V and 3 bases at J, with 13 bases between. Germline CDR1 SGHVS, CDR2 FNYEAQ. This CDR3 spans 15 amino acids. The CDR3 bases are TGTGCCAGCACTGGGGGCCTCCTTGGGGCCAACGTCCTGACTTTC. Translated, it gives CASTGGLLGANVLTF.

This clone occurred once. The chain has TRBV4-3 and TRBJ2-6, with D possibly matching TRBD2 (6 bases). Trimming took 0 bases from V and 4 from J, leaving 10 bases between them. Germline V CDR1 and CDR2: LGHNA, YSLEER. The length of the CDR3 is 16 residues. CDR3: CASSQDRRAGANVLTF. CDR3 sequence (DNA): TGCGCCAGCAGCCAAGATCGGAGGGCCGGGGCCAACGTCCTGACTTTC.

J is TRBJ2-3 and V is TRBV10-3, with a tentative D call TRBD1 (6 bases). Trimming took 2 bases from V and 1 from J, leaving 7 bases between them. Germline CDR1 reads ENHRY; CDR2 reads SYGVKD. The CDR3 runs to 14 residues. The CDR3, as DNA: TGTGCCATCAGTGAGCGACAGGGCACAGATACGCAGTATTTT. Protein sequence: CAISERQGTDTQYF.

This chain links TRBV30 with TRBJ1-5; D gene ambiguous. Germline CDR1 and CDR2: GTSNPN and SVGIG (reference sequence). Trimming stripped 5 bases from V and 3 bases from J, with 14 bases between. The CDR3 sequence is 14 residues long. CDR3 protein: CAWSIGGLNQPQHF. As DNA, the CDR3 is TGTGCCTGGTCCATTGGAGGCCTCAATCAGCCCCAGCATTTT.

This clone turned up a few times. V is TRBV5-4 and J is TRBJ2-7; maybe TRBD2 (6 bases). This CDR3 comprises 16 residues. Between the trimmed V and J ends, which lost 4 bases and 0 bases, there was a span of 17 bases. The V gene's germline CDR1 is SGHNT and CDR2 YYREEE (reference sequence). CDR3 region: CASSPLTGLDSYEQYF. The CDR3 nucleotides read TGTGCCAGCAGCCCTTTAACGGGACTCGACTCCTACGAGCAGTACTTC.

The chain recombines TRBV19 with TRBJ1-1; TRBD1 is a possible D gene (5 bases). Trimming cost V 4 bases and J 0 bases, with 9 bases left between them. The CDR3 totals 14 residues. CDR1 is LNHDA and CDR2 is SQIVND in the germline V gene (reference sequence). The CDR3, as DNA: TGTGCCAGTAGTAGGGGGGAGCTGAACACTGAAGCTTTCTTT. As protein: CASSRGELNTEAFF.

The rearrangement uses TRBV4-3 and TRBJ1-4, with D possibly TRBD1 on 5 matching bases. The CDR3 is 17 residues long. CDR1 LGHNA and CDR2 YSLEER come from the germline V gene. Trimming stripped 1 base from V and 2 bases from J, with 14 bases between. The CDR3 here is CASSQGTPAGTNEKLFF. DNA for the CDR3: TGCGCCAGCAGCCAAGGGACGCCGGCAGGGACTAATGAAAAACTGTTTTTT.

The chain employs TRBV11-2 and TRBJ1-5, with a weak D call TRBD1 (5 bases). V lost 5 bases to trimming and J lost 4 bases, with 12 bases between them. In germline, CDR1 is SGHAT, CDR2 FQNNGV. The CDR3 totals 14 residues. The CDR3 spells CASSPEQGNQPQHF. For the CDR3, the DNA is TGTGCCAGCAGCCCCGAGCAGGGAAATCAGCCCCAGCATTTT.

This clone was recorded once. The rearrangement joins TRBV6-2 or TRBV6-3 to TRBJ2-2; 9 bases fit TRBD1. The V gene's germline CDR1 is MNHEY and CDR2 SVGEGT. CDR3 length: 15 residues. The V segment lost 0 bases and the J segment 6 bases; nucleotides outside the gene matches: 2. In nucleotides, the CDR3 is TGTGCCAGCAGTTACTCCACAGGGGGCTCCGGGGAGCTGTTTTTT. Protein: CASSYSTGGSGELFF.

This clone was observed once. V gene TRBV6-2 or TRBV6-3 combines with J gene TRBJ2-1; D not resolved. V was pared by 0 bases and J by 5 bases, with 8 bases between. Germline CDR1 reads MNHEY; CDR2 reads SVGEGT. The length of the CDR3 is 14 residues. CDR3 in amino acids: CASSYSTGDNEQFF. The CDR3 coding sequence is TGTGCCAGCAGTTACTCGACTGGAGACAATGAGCAGTTCTTC.

This sequence joins TRBV6-2 or TRBV6-3 and TRBJ1-1; D not resolved. V dropped 5 bases and J dropped 0 bases, with 16 bases sitting between them. The CDR3 runs 16 residues. CDR1 is MNHEY, CDR2 SVGEGT, per germline. The CDR3 DNA reads as TGTGCCAGCAGTCAAGGAATCGGACTGATGAACACTGAAGCTTTCTTT. Its protein is CASSQGIGLMNTEAFF.

This clone was observed a handful of times. This chain joins TRBV2 and TRBJ1-4; 11 nucleotides line up with TRBD1. V dropped 5 bases and J dropped 8; count of bases not matched to a gene: 4. Germline CDR1 SNHLY, CDR2 FYNNEI. This CDR3 comprises 14 residues. CDR3 in amino acids: CASSRDRGSEKLFF. CDR3 DNA sequence: TGTGCCAGCAGTCGGGACAGGGGGTCCGAAAAACTGTTTTTT.

The rearrangement uses TRBV7-2 and TRBJ1-1, with TRBD1 matching 8 bases. Losses at the gene ends were 5 bases for V and 1 base for J; bases not matched to a gene: 3. This CDR3 has 14 amino acids. Per the germline V gene, CDR1 is SGHTA and CDR2 is FQGNSA. The CDR3, as DNA: TGTGCCAGCAGCCGGGACAGGTGGAACACTGAAGCTTTCTTT. This codes for CASSRDRWNTEAFF.